This T cell receptor beta chain was sequenced in a study of identical twins. Findings of the study overall: Abundant cord blood beta clonotypes carried fewer insertions; memory repertoires showed none.

With 4 bases removed from V and 8 bases from J, the gap between germline ends came to 15 bases. CDR1 and CDR2 from the germline V gene are SGHRS and YFSETQ. This CDR3 is built from 13 residues. There were only healthy Caucasians among the donors. Using its own MiXCR run on the 5' RACE reads, TCRdb lists one record per CDR3 protein. This table has hundreds of thousands of distinct CDR3 sequences, 9% to 15% appearing once. In its sample, this clonotype was seen a few times. Its cognate antigen is unknown. This sample was also put to use in a study of yellow fever vaccine responses in identical twins.

Sequences were obtained from PBMCs. This rearrangement joins TRBV5-1 to TRBJ1-2; a weak D match, TRBD1 (6 bases). The receptor was derived from a woman between 18 and 30 years old in good health. The CDR3 region is CASSPPGADGYTF. CDR3 nucleotide sequence: TGCGCCAGCAGCCCCCCAGGGGCAGACGGCTACACCTTC.